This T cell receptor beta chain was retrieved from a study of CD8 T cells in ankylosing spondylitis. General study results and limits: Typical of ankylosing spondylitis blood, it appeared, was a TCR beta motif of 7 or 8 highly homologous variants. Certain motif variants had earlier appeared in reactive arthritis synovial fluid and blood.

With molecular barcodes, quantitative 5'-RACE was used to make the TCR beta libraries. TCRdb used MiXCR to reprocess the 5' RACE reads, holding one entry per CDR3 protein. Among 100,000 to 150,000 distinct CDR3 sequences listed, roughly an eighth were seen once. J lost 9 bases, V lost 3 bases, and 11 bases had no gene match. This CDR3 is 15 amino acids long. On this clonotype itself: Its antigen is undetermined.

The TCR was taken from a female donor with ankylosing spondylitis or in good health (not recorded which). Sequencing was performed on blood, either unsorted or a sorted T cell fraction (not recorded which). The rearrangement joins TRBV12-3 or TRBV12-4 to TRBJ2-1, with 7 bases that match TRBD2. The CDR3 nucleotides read TGTGCCAGCAGTTTCGGGGCGGGAGACTTCACTGAGCAGTTCTTC. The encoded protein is CASSFGAGDFTEQFF.